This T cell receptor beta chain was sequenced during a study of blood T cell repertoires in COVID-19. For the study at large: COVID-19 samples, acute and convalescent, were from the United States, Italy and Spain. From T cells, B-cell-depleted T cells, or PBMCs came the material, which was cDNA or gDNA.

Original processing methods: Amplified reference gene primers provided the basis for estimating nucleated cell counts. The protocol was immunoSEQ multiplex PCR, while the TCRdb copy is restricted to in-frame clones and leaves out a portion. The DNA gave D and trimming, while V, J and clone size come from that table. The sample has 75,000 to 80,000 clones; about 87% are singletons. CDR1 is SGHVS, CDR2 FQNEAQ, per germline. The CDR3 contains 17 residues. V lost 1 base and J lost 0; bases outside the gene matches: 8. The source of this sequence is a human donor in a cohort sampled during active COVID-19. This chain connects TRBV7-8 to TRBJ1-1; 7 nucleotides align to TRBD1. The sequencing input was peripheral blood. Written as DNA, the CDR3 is TGTGCCAGCAGCTTAGAGCCCCCAGGGGGTGTGAACACTGAAGCTTTCTTT. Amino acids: CASSLEPPGGVNTEAFF.